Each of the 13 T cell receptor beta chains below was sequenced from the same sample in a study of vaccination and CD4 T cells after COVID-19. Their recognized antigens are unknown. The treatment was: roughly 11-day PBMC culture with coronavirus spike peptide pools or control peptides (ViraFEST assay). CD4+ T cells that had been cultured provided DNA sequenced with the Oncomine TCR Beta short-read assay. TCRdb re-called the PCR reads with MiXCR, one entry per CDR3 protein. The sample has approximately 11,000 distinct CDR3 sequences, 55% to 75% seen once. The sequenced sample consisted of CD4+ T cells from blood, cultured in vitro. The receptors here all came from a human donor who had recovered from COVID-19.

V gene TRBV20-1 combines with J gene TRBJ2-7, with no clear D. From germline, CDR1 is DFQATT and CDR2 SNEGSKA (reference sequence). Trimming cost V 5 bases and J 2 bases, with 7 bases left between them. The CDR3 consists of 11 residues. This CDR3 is CSASGAYEQYF. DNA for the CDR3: TGCAGTGCTTCCGGAGCCTACGAGCAGTACTTC.

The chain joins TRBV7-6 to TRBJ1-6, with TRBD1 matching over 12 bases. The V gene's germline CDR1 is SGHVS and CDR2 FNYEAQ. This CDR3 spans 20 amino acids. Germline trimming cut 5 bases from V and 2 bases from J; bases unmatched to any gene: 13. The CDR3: CASSTSSGTGGDPYNSPLHF. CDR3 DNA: TGTGCCAGCAGCACGTCCTCCGGGACAGGGGGCGACCCCTATAATTCACCCCTCCACTTT.

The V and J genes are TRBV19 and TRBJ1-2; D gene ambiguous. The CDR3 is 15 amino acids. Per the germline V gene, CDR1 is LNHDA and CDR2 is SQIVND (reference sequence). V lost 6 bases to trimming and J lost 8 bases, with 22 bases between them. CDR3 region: CASSPDIAAARGYTF. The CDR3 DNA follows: TGTGCCAGTAGCCCTGATATTGCCGCCGCCAGAGGCTACACCTTC.

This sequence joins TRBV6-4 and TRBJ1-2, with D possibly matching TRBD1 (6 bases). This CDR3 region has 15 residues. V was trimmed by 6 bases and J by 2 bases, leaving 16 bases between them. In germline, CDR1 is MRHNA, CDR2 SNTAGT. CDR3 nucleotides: TGTGCCAGCAGCCCGGGACACGGACTAAACTATGGCTACACCTTC. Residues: CASSPGHGLNYGYTF.

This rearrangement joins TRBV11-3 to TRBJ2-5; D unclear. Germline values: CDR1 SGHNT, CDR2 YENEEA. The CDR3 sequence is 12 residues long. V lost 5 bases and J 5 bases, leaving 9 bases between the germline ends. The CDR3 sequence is CASSTQGETQYF. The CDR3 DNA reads TGTGCCAGCAGCACCCAAGGGGAGACCCAGTACTTC.

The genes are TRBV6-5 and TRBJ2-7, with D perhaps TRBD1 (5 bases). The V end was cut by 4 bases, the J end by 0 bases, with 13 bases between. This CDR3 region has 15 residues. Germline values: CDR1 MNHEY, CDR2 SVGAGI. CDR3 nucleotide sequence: TGTGCCAGCAGTTCAAGAGGACAATTCTCCTACGAGCAGTACTTC. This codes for CASSSRGQFSYEQYF.

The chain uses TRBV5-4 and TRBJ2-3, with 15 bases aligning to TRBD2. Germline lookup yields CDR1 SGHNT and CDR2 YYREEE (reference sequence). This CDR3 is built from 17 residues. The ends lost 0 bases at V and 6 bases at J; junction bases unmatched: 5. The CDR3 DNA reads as TGTGCCAGCAGCTTGGGAGGACTAGCGGGGGGGCCCGATACGCAGTATTTT. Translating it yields CASSLGGLAGGPDTQYF. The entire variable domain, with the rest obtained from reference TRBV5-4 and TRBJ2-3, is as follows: ETGVTQSPTHLIKTRGQQVTLRCSSQSGHNTVSWYQQALGQGPQFIFQYYREEENGRGNFPPRFSGLQFPNYSSELNVNALELDDSALYLCASSLGGLAGGPDTQYFGPGTRLTVL.

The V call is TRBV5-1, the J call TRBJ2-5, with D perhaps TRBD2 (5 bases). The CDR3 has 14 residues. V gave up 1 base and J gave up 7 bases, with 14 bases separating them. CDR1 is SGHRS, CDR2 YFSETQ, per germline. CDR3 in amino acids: CASSLTGNKGTQYF. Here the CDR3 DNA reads TGCGCCAGCAGCTTGACGGGGAACAAGGGGACCCAGTACTTC.

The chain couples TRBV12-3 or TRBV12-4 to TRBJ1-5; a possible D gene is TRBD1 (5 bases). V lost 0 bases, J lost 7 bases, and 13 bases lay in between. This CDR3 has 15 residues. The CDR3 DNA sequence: TGTGCCAGCAGTTTAGCGATTTCAGGGTCCCAGCCCCAGCATTTT. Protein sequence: CASSLAISGSQPQHF.

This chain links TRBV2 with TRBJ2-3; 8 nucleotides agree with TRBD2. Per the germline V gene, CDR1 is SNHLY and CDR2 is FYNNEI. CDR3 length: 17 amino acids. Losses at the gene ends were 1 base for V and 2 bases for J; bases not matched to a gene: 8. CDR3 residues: CASSEESAGADTDTQYF. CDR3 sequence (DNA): TGTGCCAGCAGTGAAGAGTCAGCGGGGGCTGACACAGATACGCAGTATTTT.

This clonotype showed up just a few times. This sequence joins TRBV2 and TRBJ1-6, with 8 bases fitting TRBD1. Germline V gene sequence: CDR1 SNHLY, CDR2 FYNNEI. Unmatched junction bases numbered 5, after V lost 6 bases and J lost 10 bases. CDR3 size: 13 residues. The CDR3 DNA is TGTGCCAGCAGGGAGACAGGGGACTCACCCCTCCACTTT. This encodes CASRETGDSPLHF.

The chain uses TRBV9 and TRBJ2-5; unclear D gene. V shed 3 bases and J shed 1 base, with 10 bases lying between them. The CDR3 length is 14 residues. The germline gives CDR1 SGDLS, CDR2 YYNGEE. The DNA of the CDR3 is TGTGCCAGCAGCGCCAGAGATTTCCAAGAGACCCAGTACTTC. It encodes CASSARDFQETQYF.

The CDR3 protein is CASSIGTSGSSEQFF. The CDR3 DNA sequence: TGTGCCAGTAGTATAGGGACTAGCGGGAGTAGTGAGCAGTTCTTC. V gene TRBV19 combines with J gene TRBJ2-1; 13 bases agree with TRBD2. Germline values: CDR1 LNHDA, CDR2 SQIVND (reference sequence). V gave up 1 base and J gave up 9 bases; unmatched junction bases: 3. The CDR3 contains 15 residues.